These 30 T cell receptor beta chains originate from one sample sequenced in a study of Graves' ophthalmopathy and Graves' hyperthyroidism. Amplification of TCR beta CDR3 regions used RNA transcripts. HTBI-primed RT-PCR formed the first round, and a multiplex PCR formed the second. TCRdb re-analysed the multiplex PCR reads in MiXCR, keeping a single row per CDR3 protein. Counted here are around 670,000 distinct CDR3 sequences, roughly 40% occurring once; the ten biggest clones make up roughly 46%. What was sequenced was peripheral blood. All receptors come from an adult man with Graves' ophthalmopathy.

The J gene is TRBJ2-5, the V gene TRBV7-9; 15 bases fit TRBD2. The V segment lost 4 bases and the J segment 7 bases; nucleotides outside the gene matches: 13. The CDR3 loop spans 18 amino acids. Germline V gene sequence: CDR1 SEHNR, CDR2 FQNEAQ (reference sequence). CDR3 bases: TGTGCCAGCAGCTCTAACCCGGGACTAGCGGGAGGTGATGGGACCCAGTACTTC. The encoded protein is CASSSNPGLAGGDGTQYF.

This clonotype was seen more than once but under ten times. The CDR3 sequence is CASSPLRTDEKLFF. The CDR3, as DNA: TGTGCCAGCAGCCCCCTTCGGACGGATGAAAAACTGTTTTTT. This chain uses TRBV14 with TRBJ1-4; no definite D call. CDR1 is SGHDN and CDR2 is FVKESK in the germline V gene. Trimming cost V 4 bases and J 6 bases, with 12 bases left between them. The CDR3 spans 14 residues. Full variable domain (rest looked up from reference TRBV14 and TRBJ1-4): EAGVTQFPSHSVIEKGQTVTLRCDPISGHDNLYWYRRVMGKEIKFLLHFVKESKQDESGMPNNRFLAERTGGTYSTLKVQPAELEDSGVYFCASSPLRTDEKLFFGSGTQLSVL.

This chain connects TRBV6-5 to TRBJ1-6; D is possibly TRBD1 (6 bases). This CDR3 comprises 12 residues. V was pared by 7 bases and J by 10 bases, with 11 bases between. Germline loops: CDR1 MNHEY, CDR2 SVGAGI. The DNA for the CDR3 is TGTGCCAGCACCTCTGGGGGCTCACCCCTCCACTTT. Protein: CASTSGGSPLHF.

The sample holds a few counts of this clonotype. The rearrangement joins TRBV28 to TRBJ1-2; D perhaps matches TRBD1 (5 bases). The CDR3 extends over 13 amino acids. V lost 6 bases and J lost 4, with 12 bases in between. The V gene's germline CDR1 is MDHEN and CDR2 SYDVKM. The CDR3 sequence: CASSLDSAYGYTF. The CDR3 nucleotides read TGTGCCAGCAGCCTAGACAGCGCCTATGGCTACACCTTC.

This chain uses TRBV14 with TRBJ2-7, with TRBD2 matching 8 bases. V trimming: 4 bases; J trimming: 3 bases; junction bases outside the gene matches: 8. The CDR3 is 15 amino acids. Germline V gene sequence: CDR1 SGHDN, CDR2 FVKESK. CDR3 amino acids: CASSRVGLAGYEQYF. Here the CDR3 DNA reads TGTGCCAGCAGCCGGGTAGGGCTAGCGGGCTACGAGCAGTACTTC. Looking up the rest from reference TRBV14 and TRBJ2-7 gives the full variable domain: EAGVTQFPSHSVIEKGQTVTLRCDPISGHDNLYWYRRVMGKEIKFLLHFVKESKQDESGMPNNRFLAERTGGTYSTLKVQPAELEDSGVYFCASSRVGLAGYEQYFGPGTRLTVT.

The chain couples TRBV20-1 to TRBJ1-4; D remains ambiguous. Germline V CDR1 and CDR2: DFQATT, SNEGSKA (reference sequence). CDR3 size: 12 residues. The germline V and J ends were trimmed by 6 bases and 0 bases, with 5 bases remaining between them. CDR3 nucleotide sequence: TGCAGTGCGGTAGCAACTAATGAAAAACTGTTTTTT. As protein: CSAVATNEKLFF.

The chain is built from TRBV7-9 and TRBJ1-5; D not certain. Trimming pared 4 bases from V and 7 bases from J, leaving 14 bases between. Germline lookup yields CDR1 SEHNR and CDR2 FQNEAQ (reference sequence). The CDR3 totals 14 residues. CDR3 nucleotide sequence: TGTGCCAGCAGCTCCTGGGGTAACGAGCAGCCCCAGCATTTT. It specifies CASSSWGNEQPQHF.

Comments on this clonotype: Given a much more abundant clone one base away, this may be a read error. The chain is built from TRBV15 and TRBJ1-2; D ambiguous. The length of the CDR3 is 12 residues. CDR1 and CDR2 from the germline V gene are LNHNV and YYDKDF (reference sequence). Trimming took off 10 bases at V and 8 bases at J, with 17 bases between the two ends. CDR3 DNA sequence: TGTGCCAGCGGGAGGGAAGGGTCGGGCTACACCTTC. It encodes CASGREGSGYTF.

V and J are TRBV20-1 and TRBJ2-2; 12 bases align to TRBD2. There are 15 residues in the CDR3. Germline V gene sequence: CDR1 DFQATT, CDR2 SNEGSKA (reference sequence). The V and J ends lost 6 bases and 1 base, in that order; junction bases with no gene match: 3. The CDR3 reads CSATSGGLNTGELFF. Here the CDR3 DNA reads TGCAGTGCGACTAGCGGGGGATTGAACACCGGGGAGCTGTTTTTT.

The chain carries TRBV20-1 and TRBJ1-1, with D perhaps matching TRBD1 (6 bases). Germline lookup yields CDR1 DFQATT and CDR2 SNEGSKA (reference sequence). With 6 bases removed from V and 0 bases from J, the gap between germline ends came to 17 bases. This CDR3 comprises 15 residues. In DNA form, the CDR3 reads TGCAGTGCGACCGCCCTGGACAGTCTGAACACTGAAGCTTTCTTT. Translating gives CSATALDSLNTEAFF.

This clonotype has more than one count but fewer than ten. The chain uses TRBV6-6 and TRBJ1-5; D unclear. The CDR3 contains 13 residues. The germline V and J ends were trimmed by 3 bases and 5 bases, with 8 bases remaining between them. Germline CDR1 is MNHNY and CDR2 is SVGAGI (reference sequence). The CDR3 region has the DNA TGTGCCAGCAGTTATACCTGGGATCAGCCCCAGCATTTT. It codes for CASSYTWDQPQHF.

This clonotype has a handful of counts. This sequence joins TRBV19 and TRBJ1-1; D is unclear. Germline-derived CDR1 and CDR2 are LNHDA and SQIVND (reference sequence). The CDR3 length is 14 residues. V gave up 3 bases and J gave up 1 base, with 9 bases separating them. In DNA, the CDR3 is TGTGCCAGTAGTATTCCCGGGAAGAACACTGAAGCTTTCTTT. Amino acid sequence: CASSIPGKNTEAFF.

This rearrangement joins TRBV20-1 to TRBJ1-2; perhaps TRBD1 as D (6 bases). Trimming took 0 bases from V and 6 from J, leaving 17 bases between them. CDR1 and CDR2 from the germline V gene are DFQATT and SNEGSKA (reference sequence). The CDR3 consists of 15 residues. CDR3 in DNA: TGCAGTGCTAGAGATTATGTACAGGGATCGCATGGCTACACCTTC. Protein product: CSARDYVQGSHGYTF.

The gene calls are TRBV5-1 and TRBJ2-7; TRBD2 is a possible D gene (5 bases). The V gene lost 0 bases and the J gene lost 0 bases, with 10 bases spanning the gap. The CDR3 runs 15 residues. The germline CDR1 and CDR2 sequences are SGHRS and YFSETQ. The CDR3 here is CASSLAGKGSYEQYF. CDR3 sequence (DNA): TGCGCCAGCAGCTTGGCCGGGAAGGGCTCCTACGAGCAGTACTTC.

This clonotype has at least ten counts. This chain uses TRBV10-2 with TRBJ1-2, with D possibly TRBD1 on 6 matching bases. The CDR3 is 14 amino acids. Germline V gene data show CDR1 as WSHSY and CDR2 as SAAADI. V lost 1 base to trimming and J lost 7 bases, with 13 bases between them. The CDR3, as DNA: TGCGCCAGCAGTGAGTTTAGGGGGAATGGTGGCTACACCTTC. Translated: CASSEFRGNGGYTF.

The J gene is TRBJ1-5, the V gene TRBV24-1; tentatively, D is TRBD1 (6 bases). CDR1 and CDR2 (germline): KGHDR, SFDVKD. CDR3 size: 16 residues. V gave up 11 bases and J gave up 8 bases, with 27 bases separating them. The DNA for the CDR3 is TGTGCCAGCAGGGAGTCGGACAGCGTGGGATTAAAGCCCCAGCATTTT. It codes for CASRESDSVGLKPQHF.

This clonotype was detected many times. The V and J genes are TRBV29-1 and TRBJ2-6, with D perhaps TRBD1 or TRBD2 (7 bases each). The CDR3 is made up of 16 amino acids. V lost 5 bases to trimming and J lost 0 bases, with 14 bases between them. Germline CDR1 SQVTM, CDR2 ANQGSEA. The CDR3 bases are TGCAGCGTTAACAGGGGAGGGGGCTCTGGGGCCAACGTCCTGACTTTC. Its protein is CSVNRGGGSGANVLTF.

V gene TRBV2 combines with J gene TRBJ2-2; D remains ambiguous. The CDR3 runs to 13 residues. V shed 4 bases and J shed 3 bases, with 6 bases lying between them. Germline V gene lookup returns CDR1 SNHLY and CDR2 FYNNEI. DNA for the CDR3: TGTGCCAGCAGTGTCATCTACACCGGGGAGCTGTTTTTT. Translation gives CASSVIYTGELFF.

The genes are TRBV7-9 and TRBJ1-5, with unresolved D. Germline CDR1 and CDR2: SEHNR and FQNEAQ (reference sequence). The V gene lost 1 base and the J gene lost 7 bases, with 8 bases spanning the gap. The CDR3 is 13 residues long. CDR3 in DNA: TGTGCCAGCAGCTTAGGAGGAAAACAGCCCCAGCATTTT. Protein sequence: CASSLGGKQPQHF.

The chain is built from TRBV11-2 and TRBJ1-1; possibly TRBD1 for D (5 bases). The ends were cut back, 5 bases at V and 11 bases at J, with 15 bases in the middle. This CDR3 comprises 12 residues. In germline, CDR1 is SGHAT, CDR2 FQNNGV. The CDR3, as DNA: TGTGCCAGCAGCCCGTGGGGCGCGGCGGCTTTCTTT. The encoded protein is CASSPWGAAAFF.

Comment on this clonotype: This sequence may be a read error, since a much larger clone differs from it by one base. Likely a read error: the CDR3 ends without its conserved phenylalanine or tryptophan. The chain couples TRBV24-1 to TRBJ2-7; D remains ambiguous. The V end lost 10 bases, the J end lost 3 bases, and 15 bases lay between the germline ends. Germline CDR1 is KGHDR and CDR2 is SFDVKD. There are 13 residues in the CDR3. This CDR3 reads CATRANSGYEQYY. The CDR3 DNA follows: TGTGCCACAAGGGCGAATTCGGGCTACGAGCAGTACTAC.

This rearrangement joins TRBV25-1 to TRBJ1-3; no clear D. V lost 5 bases and J lost 2, with 13 bases in between. The germline V gene has CDR1 MGHDK and CDR2 SYGVNS. This CDR3 contains 15 residues. The CDR3 protein is CASSLVGNPGNTIYF. As DNA, the CDR3 is TGTGCCAGCAGTTTAGTCGGGAACCCTGGAAACACCATATATTTT.

This clonotype showed up just once. The rearrangement joins TRBV10-3 to TRBJ2-5; D ambiguous. The CDR3 extends over 14 amino acids. CDR1 is ENHRY and CDR2 is SYGVKD in the germline V gene. With 6 bases removed from V and 3 bases from J, the gap between germline ends came to 14 bases. CDR3 coding DNA: TGTGCCATCAGCTCGACTTCTGGGGAAGAGACCCAGTACTTC. Translating gives CAISSTSGEETQYF.

V gene TRBV11-1 combines with J gene TRBJ1-6; no definite D call. Germline CDR1 and CDR2: SGHAT and FQDESV (reference sequence). The CDR3 is 15 amino acids. V was shortened by 2 bases and J by 9 bases, with 14 bases between the two germline ends. Here the CDR3 reads CASSLSEHAGSPLHF. The CDR3 DNA sequence: TGTGCCAGCAGCTTATCGGAGCATGCGGGTTCACCCCTCCACTTT.

This clonotype has only a few counts. This chain joins TRBV9 and TRBJ2-5, with D tentatively TRBD2 (6 bases). V lost 5 bases to trimming and J lost 8 bases, with 13 bases between them. The CDR3 length is 12 residues. Germline assignment: CDR1 SGDLS and CDR2 YYNGEE. The chain's CDR3 is CASSYRGSTQYF. In DNA form, the CDR3 reads TGTGCCAGCAGTTATCGGGGGAGTACCCAGTACTTC. Full variable domain (rest looked up from reference TRBV9 and TRBJ2-5): DSGVTQTPKHLITATGQRVTLRCSPRSGDLSVYWYQQSLDQGLQFLIQYYNGEERAKGNILERFSAQQFPDLHSELNLSSLELGDSALYFCASSYRGSTQYFGPGTRLLVL.

The J gene is TRBJ2-5, the V gene TRBV4-1; 10 bases map to TRBD2. Germline CDR1 MGHRA, CDR2 YSYEKL. V was pared by 0 bases and J by 1 base, with 17 bases of the junction left unmatched. The CDR3 totals 21 residues. In DNA form, the CDR3 reads TGCGCCAGCAGCCAAGACGCCCCCGTCCTAGCGGGAGTAGGAGTCCAAGAGACCCAGTACTTC. This codes for CASSQDAPVLAGVGVQETQYF.

The sample holds a few counts of this clonotype. The V and J genes are TRBV27 and TRBJ2-5, with no clear D. V was trimmed by 4 bases and J by 8 bases, leaving 8 bases between them. Germline V gene lookup returns CDR1 MNHEY and CDR2 SMNVEV (reference sequence). The CDR3 is 11 residues long. CDR3 residues: CASSSTATQYF. In DNA, the CDR3 is TGTGCCAGCAGTTCTACGGCTACCCAGTACTTC.

With regard to this clonotype: The missing conserved phenylalanine or tryptophan at the end of this CDR3 makes a read error likely. The chain couples TRBV9 to TRBJ1-5; no clear D gene. The CDR3 is 15 residues long. V lost 3 bases and J lost 11, with 21 bases in between. The germline CDR1 and CDR2 sequences are SGDLS and YYNGEE. The CDR3 spells CASSATGRVRETQHL. CDR3 DNA sequence: TGTGCCAGCAGCGCGACTGGGAGGGTCCGGGAGACCCAGCATCTT.

In this sample, this clonotype turned up once. The rearrangement joins TRBV7-3 to TRBJ1-3; possible D gene TRBD1, 6 bases. V lost 5 bases to trimming and J lost 0 bases, with 11 bases between them. Germline V CDR1 and CDR2: SGHTA, FQGTGA. The CDR3 covers 15 residues. The CDR3 spells CASSPTDSSGNTIYF. CDR3 sequence (DNA): TGTGCCAGCAGCCCCACGGACAGCTCTGGAAACACCATATATTTT.

About this clonotype: This may come from a read error, since a much larger clone is one base off. The chain has TRBV7-2 and TRBJ1-4; D remains ambiguous. The germline V gene encodes CDR1 SGHTA and CDR2 FQGNSA. The CDR3 runs 13 residues. The germline V and J ends were trimmed by 8 bases and 7 bases, with 14 bases remaining between them. The CDR3 DNA reads as TGTACCAGCTCTCAAGAGGGCGGTGAAAAACTGTTTTTT. Residues: CTSSQEGGEKLFF. The whole variable domain, remainder taken from reference TRBV7-2 and TRBJ1-4, is GAGVSQSPSNKVTEKGKDVELRCDPISGHTALYWYRQSLGQGLEFLIYFQGNSAPDKSGLPSDRFSAERTGGSVSTLTIQRTQQEDSAVYLCTSSQEGGEKLFFGSGTQLSVL.